This T cell receptor (beta chain) emerged from a study of regulatory T cells in long-lasting Graves disease. Findings and limits, study-wide: Lower TCR diversity was seen in persistent Graves' patients than in newly diagnosed ones.

There are 15 residues in the CDR3. Trimming removed 3 bases at V and 5 bases at J, with 16 bases between. The sample's time point: newly diagnosed GD, antithyroid drugs for less than 3 months. The TCR library used RNA extracted from PBMCs. Patient provenance is recorded as an endocrinology department in Xi'an, China. Approximately 9 milliliters of peripheral blood were taken and placed in EDTA tubes. This clonotype was observed a few times. The antigen remains unidentified. HTBI primers from iRepertoire and Arm-PCR of CDR3 regions yielded the TCR beta libraries. TCRdb reanalysed the multiplex PCR reads using MiXCR and keeps one entry per CDR3 protein. The data hold fewer than 550,000 distinct CDR3 sequences, with about 16% observed a single time. These data were also filed under a second study, of T cells in Graves' hyperthyroidism and ophthalmopathy. Turning to that study: The majority of expanded thyroid clonotypes above 0.001 also appeared in blood.

The clonotype comes from a young woman with Graves disease. Sequences were derived from peripheral blood mononuclear cells (PBMCs), sampled at new diagnosis, from a patient treated with antithyroid drugs. The genes are TRBV12-3 or TRBV12-4 and TRBJ2-5; D is ambiguous. The CDR3 protein is CASSLSSMGGETQYF. For the CDR3, the DNA is TGTGCCAGCAGTTTGTCTAGTATGGGTGGGGAGACCCAGTACTTC.